The clone carrying this T cell receptor (beta chain) was detected only once. Its antigen is not identified. This sample was taken from a study of T cell responses to AZD1222 COVID-19 vaccine. Points from the study as a whole: The sample set comprised mostly white British donors with more females, and clonal diversity was possibly underestimated.

V gave up 5 bases and J gave up 4 bases, with 15 bases separating them. This CDR3 is 14 amino acids long. CDR1 and CDR2 (germline): SGHNT, YENEEA. The table came from immunoSEQ multiplex PCR; TCRdb's copy has only in-frame clones and leaves some out. Among under 150,000 clones listed, about 90% were seen once. This rearrangement joins TRBV11-3 to TRBJ2-7; possible D gene TRBD2, 5 bases. The sequencing used peripheral blood, collected 28 days after the second AZD1222 dose. The clonotype originates from an adult who received the AZD1222 COVID-19 vaccine. CDR3 coding DNA: TGTGCCAGCAGCCGCGGGCCTCCCCCATACGAGCAGTACTTC. Its translation: CASSRGPPPYEQYF. The variable domain in full, completed from reference TRBV11-3 and TRBJ2-7, reads EAGVVQSPRYKIIEKKQPVAFWCNPISGHNTLYWYLQNLGQGPELLIRYENEEAVDDSQLPKDRFSAERLKGVDSTLKIQPAELGDSAVYLCASSRGPPPYEQYFGPGTRLTVT.